Listed below are T cell receptor beta chains from one sample, sequenced in a study of cytomegalovirus exposure and HLA in healthy donors. The assay was immunoSEQ multiplex PCR, and TCRdb's table has in-frame clones only and misses some. Among approximately 88,000 clones, roughly 96% were seen once, and the ten largest hold roughly 1.3%. The sequencing sample was made of PBMCs. These receptors all come from a woman younger than 35 in good health and CMV-seronegative. Both conserved end residues are part of each CDR3. Each record gives: V gene, CDR3 protein.

v_gene: TRBV7-9; CDR3aa: CASSYKGQRLDYGYTF
v_gene: TRBV27; CDR3aa: CASSGTGAQSHINYEQYF
v_gene: TRBV7-9; CDR3aa: CASSLVGTGAYEQYF
v_gene: TRBV19; CDR3aa: CASSMQDSDTQYF
v_gene: TRBV25-1; CDR3aa: CASVTSGTDTQYF
v_gene: TRBV6-1; CDR3aa: CASKLPGRYNEQFF
v_gene: TRBV19; CDR3aa: CASSIENEYPYNEQFF
v_gene: TRBV2; CDR3aa: CASSEQSSTDTQYF
v_gene: TRBV19; CDR3aa: CTCGRGLNEQFF
v_gene: TRBV18; CDR3aa: CASSSTGDSTEAFF
v_gene: TRBV19; CDR3aa: CASSIAANLGGYEQYF
v_gene: TRBV19; CDR3aa: CASRNGGTEAFF
v_gene: TRBV9; CDR3aa: CASSEIAGARDTQYF